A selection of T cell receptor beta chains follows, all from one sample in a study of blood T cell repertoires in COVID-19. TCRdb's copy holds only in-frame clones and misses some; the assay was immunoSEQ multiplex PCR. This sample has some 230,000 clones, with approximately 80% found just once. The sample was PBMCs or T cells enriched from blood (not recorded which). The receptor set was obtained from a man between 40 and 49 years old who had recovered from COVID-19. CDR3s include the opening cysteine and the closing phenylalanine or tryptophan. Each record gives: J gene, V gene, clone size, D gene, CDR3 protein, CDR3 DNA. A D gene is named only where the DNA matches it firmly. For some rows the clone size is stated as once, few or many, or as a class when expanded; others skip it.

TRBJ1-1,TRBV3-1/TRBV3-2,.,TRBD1,CASSQVQGGTEAFF,TGTGCCAGCAGCCAAGTACAGGGGGGTACTGAAGCTTTCTTT
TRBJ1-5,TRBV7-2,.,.,CASSLEPNRPQHF,TGTGCCAGCAGCTTAGAGCCAAACAGGCCCCAGCATTTT
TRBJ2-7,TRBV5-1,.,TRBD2,CASTETSGSHEQYF,TGCGCCAGCACGGAGACTAGCGGGAGCCACGAGCAGTACTTC
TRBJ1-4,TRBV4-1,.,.,CASSQVLRDRKSTNEKLFF,TGCGCCAGCAGCCAAGTCCTCCGTGACAGGAAATCAACTAATGAAAAACTGTTTTTT
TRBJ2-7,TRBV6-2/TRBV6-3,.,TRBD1,CASSFGTGSNEQYF,TGTGCCAGCAGTTTCGGGACAGGGTCCAACGAGCAGTACTTC
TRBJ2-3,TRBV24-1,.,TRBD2,CATRSTRGATDTQYF,TGTGCCACCCGGAGCACGCGGGGGGCCACAGATACGCAGTATTTT
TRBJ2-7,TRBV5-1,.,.,CASSTGLSYEQYF,TGCGCCAGCAGCACAGGGTTATCCTACGAGCAGTACTTC
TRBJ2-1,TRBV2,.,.,CAIATLEAPNEQFF,TGTGCCATCGCAACACTAGAAGCGCCCAATGAGCAGTTCTTC
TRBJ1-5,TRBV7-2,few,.,CASSPGGKHQAQHF,TGTGCCAGCAGCCCCGGGGGGAAGCATCAGGCCCAGCATTTT
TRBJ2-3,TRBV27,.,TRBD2,CASSLSLAGRADTQYF,TGTGCCAGCAGTTTATCGCTAGCGGGACGGGCAGATACGCAGTATTTT
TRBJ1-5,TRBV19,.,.,CASSMGFGGDQPQHF,TGTGCCAGTAGTATGGGTTTCGGGGGGGATCAGCCCCAGCATTTT
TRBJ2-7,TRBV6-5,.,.,CASSYSTGFYEQYF,TGTGCCAGCAGTTACTCAACAGGGTTCTACGAGCAGTACTTC
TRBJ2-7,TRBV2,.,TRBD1,CASSDIRTGMSYEQYF,TGTGCCAGCAGTGATATTAGGACAGGAATGTCCTACGAGCAGTACTTC
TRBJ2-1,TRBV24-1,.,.,CATSVRGVNNEQFF,TGTGCCACCAGTGTTCGGGGAGTGAACAATGAGCAGTTCTTC
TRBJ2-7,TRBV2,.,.,CASSRQASYEQYF,TGTGCCAGCAGCCGACAAGCCTCCTACGAGCAGTACTTC
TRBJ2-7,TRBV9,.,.,CASSVDGGSYEQYF,TGTGCCAGCAGCGTAGATGGGGGGTCCTACGAGCAGTACTTC
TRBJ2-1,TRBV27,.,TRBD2,CASSPGLAGLNEQFF,TGTGCCAGCAGCCCGGGACTAGCGGGTTTAAATGAGCAGTTCTTC
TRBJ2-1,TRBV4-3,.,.,CASSQSWRENEQFF,TGCGCCAGCAGCCAATCCTGGAGGGAGAATGAGCAGTTCTTC
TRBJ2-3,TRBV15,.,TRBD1,CATSQDRGVLNTQYF,TGTGCCACCAGCCAAGACAGGGGAGTTTTGAATACGCAGTATTTT
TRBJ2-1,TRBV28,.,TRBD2,CASGLAGGPTNEQFF,TGTGCCAGCGGCCTAGCGGGGGGGCCTACGAATGAGCAGTTCTTC
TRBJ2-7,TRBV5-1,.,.,CASSYSYEQYF,TGCGCCAGCAGTTATAGCTACGAGCAGTACTTC
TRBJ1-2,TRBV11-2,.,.,CASSPLGAGNYGYTF,TGTGCCAGCAGCCCACTTGGGGCAGGGAACTATGGCTACACCTTC
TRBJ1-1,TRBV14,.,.,CASSPQIGAGTEAFF,TGTGCCAGCAGCCCACAGATTGGGGCCGGCACTGAAGCTTTCTTT
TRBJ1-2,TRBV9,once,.,CASSVMAGANYGYTF,TGTGCCAGCAGCGTAATGGCAGGCGCCAACTATGGCTACACCTTC
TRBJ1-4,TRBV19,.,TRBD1,CASSIGWRQGDEKLFF,TGTGCCAGTAGTATTGGGTGGCGCCAGGGGGACGAAAAACTGTTTTTT
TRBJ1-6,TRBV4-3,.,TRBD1,CASSPGQNSPLHF,TGCGCCAGCAGCCCGGGACAGAATTCACCCCTCCACTTT
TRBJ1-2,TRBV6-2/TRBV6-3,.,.,CASSYNDRTGGYTF,TGTGCCAGCAGTTATAATGACAGGACCGGAGGCTACACCTTC
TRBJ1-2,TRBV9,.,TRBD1,CASSLGQSYGYTF,TGTGCCAGCAGCCTGGGACAGTCCTATGGCTACACCTTC
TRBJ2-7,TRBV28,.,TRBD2,CASSLSTSGHYEQYF,TGTGCCAGCAGTTTATCGACTAGCGGGCACTACGAGCAGTACTTC
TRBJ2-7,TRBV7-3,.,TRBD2,CASSLGLAGSYEQYF,TGTGCCAGCAGCTTAGGGCTAGCGGGGTCCTACGAGCAGTACTTC
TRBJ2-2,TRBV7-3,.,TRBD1,CASSSAGQENTGELFF,TGTGCCAGCAGCTCTGCCGGACAGGAAAACACCGGGGAGCTGTTTTTT
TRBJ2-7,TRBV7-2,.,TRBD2,CASSLRTSGSYEQYF,TGTGCCAGCAGCTTAAGAACTAGCGGAAGCTACGAGCAGTACTTC
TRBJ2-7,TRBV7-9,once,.,CASSLPQGMVDEQYF,TGTGCCAGCAGCTTACCCCAGGGGATGGTGGACGAGCAGTACTTC
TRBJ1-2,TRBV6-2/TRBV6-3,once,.,CASSIAGTSYGYTF,TGTGCCAGCAGCATAGCCGGGACAAGCTATGGCTACACCTTC
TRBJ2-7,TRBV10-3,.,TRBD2,CAISDVGGYEQYF,TGTGCCATCAGTGACGTGGGGGGGTACGAGCAGTACTTC
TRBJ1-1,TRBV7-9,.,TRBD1,CASSPQQGTEAFF,TGTGCCAGCAGCCCCCAACAGGGGACTGAAGCTTTCTTT
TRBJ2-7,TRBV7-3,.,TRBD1,CASSQTGYEQYF,TGTGCCAGCAGCCAGACAGGGTACGAGCAGTACTTC
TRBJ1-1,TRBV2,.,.,CASRTLRGTEAFF,TGTGCCAGCAGGACATTACGGGGGACTGAAGCTTTCTTT
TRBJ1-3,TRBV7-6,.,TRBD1,CASSSGTGSGNTIYF,TGTGCCAGCAGCTCGGGGACAGGCTCTGGAAACACCATATATTTT
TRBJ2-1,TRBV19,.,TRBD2,CASSGTNSYNEQFF,TGTGCCAGTAGCGGGACTAACTCCTACAATGAGCAGTTCTTC
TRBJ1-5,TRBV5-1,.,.,CASSLGGGDQPQHF,TGCGCCAGCAGCTTGGGGGGAGGGGATCAGCCCCAGCATTTT
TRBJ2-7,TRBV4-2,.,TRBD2,CASSQDRLAGNQYF,TGTGCCAGCAGCCAGGATAGACTAGCGGGAAACCAGTACTTC
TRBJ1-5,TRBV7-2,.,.,CASSLTADQPQHF,TGTGCCAGCAGCTTAACAGCCGATCAGCCCCAGCATTTT
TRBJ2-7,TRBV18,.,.,CASSGTQSSYEQYF,TGTGCCAGCTCGGGCACCCAAAGCTCCTACGAGCAGTACTTC
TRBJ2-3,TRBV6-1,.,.,CASSEIGWDTQYF,TGTGCCAGCAGTGAAATTGGCTGGGATACGCAGTATTTT
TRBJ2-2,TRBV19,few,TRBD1,CASSIGRTGTGELFF,TGTGCCAGTAGTATAGGAAGGACAGGGACCGGGGAGCTGTTTTTT
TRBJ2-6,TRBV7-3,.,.,CASSLPGVQGSGANVLTF,TGTGCCAGCAGCTTACCCGGAGTGCAGGGGAGCGGGGCCAACGTCCTGACTTTC
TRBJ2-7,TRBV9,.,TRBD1,CASSVQGTGAYEQYF,TGTGCCAGCAGCGTGCAAGGGACAGGTGCCTACGAGCAGTACTTC
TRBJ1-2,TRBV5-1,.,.,CASSSERANYGYTF,TGCGCCAGCAGCTCCGAGAGAGCTAACTATGGCTACACCTTC
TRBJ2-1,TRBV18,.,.,CASSQAGGNEQFF,TGTGCCAGCTCACAGGCAGGGGGGAATGAGCAGTTCTTC
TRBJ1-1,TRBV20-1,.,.,CSATDSGANTEAFF,TGCAGTGCTACTGACAGTGGGGCGAACACTGAAGCTTTCTTT
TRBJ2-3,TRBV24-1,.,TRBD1,CATSDLRQGRTDTQYF,TGTGCCACCAGTGACCTTCGACAGGGGCGCACAGATACGCAGTATTTT
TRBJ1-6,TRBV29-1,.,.,CSANTGSGSLHF,TGCAGCGCAAATACAGGGTCCGGATCCCTCCACTTT
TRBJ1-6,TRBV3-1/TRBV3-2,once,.,CASSQGQSNNSPLHF,TGTGCCAGCAGCCAAGGACAATCTAATAATTCACCCCTCCACTTT